Below are 24 T cell receptor beta chains sequenced from a single sample in a study of cytomegalovirus exposure and HLA in healthy donors. Primers: 60 Vbeta forward and 13 Jbeta reverse. Profiling relied on immunoSEQ multiplex PCR, and the TCRdb table lists in-frame clones only, not all of them. The sample lists 95,000 to 110,000 clones; around 66% were seen once. The specimen sequenced was PBMCs. Receptors were obtained from a woman between 50 and 59 years old in good health and CMV-seronegative.

This chain links TRBV7-8 with TRBJ1-4; D is ambiguous. Germline CDR1 SGHVS, CDR2 FQNEAQ. The CDR3 sequence is 16 residues long. V dropped 1 base and J dropped 0 bases, with 9 bases sitting between them. CDR3 in DNA: TGTGCCAGCAGCTTAGACTATTCTGCAACTAATGAAAAACTGTTTTTT. It translates to CASSLDYSATNEKLFF. The variable domain in full, completed from reference TRBV7-8 and TRBJ1-4, reads GAGVSQSPRYKVAKRGQDVALRCDPISGHVSLFWYQQALGQGPEFLTYFQNEAQLDKSGLPSDRFFAERPEGSVSTLKIQRTQQEDSAVYLCASSLDYSATNEKLFFGSGTQLSVL.

V usage is TRBV5-1 and J usage is TRBJ2-2; 8 nucleotides line up with TRBD2. The CDR3 consists of 15 residues. V was pared by 2 bases and J by 4 bases, with 4 bases of the junction left unmatched. Germline CDR1 and CDR2: SGHRS and YFSETQ. CDR3 residues: CASSFTSGFTGELFF. In nucleotides, the CDR3 is TGCGCCAGCAGCTTTACTAGCGGTTTCACCGGGGAGCTGTTTTTT.

CDR3 region: CASSLGRHSNTEAFF. The CDR3 nucleotides are TGCGCCAGCTCACTTGGTAGACACTCGAACACTGAAGCTTTCTTT. The chain carries TRBV5-1 and TRBJ1-1; D ambiguous. The CDR3 has 15 amino acids. CDR1 is SGHRS and CDR2 is YFSETQ in the germline V gene. Trimming shortened V by 7 bases and J by 1 base, and 17 bases separated the two germline ends.

The chain recombines TRBV4-1 with TRBJ2-2, with TRBD2 as a possible D gene (6 bases). Per the germline V gene, CDR1 is MGHRA and CDR2 is YSYEKL. V lost 6 bases to trimming and J lost 1 base, with 12 bases between them. The CDR3 consists of 15 residues. This CDR3 is CASRSGTQNTGELFF. For the CDR3, the DNA is TGCGCCAGCAGATCTGGGACTCAGAACACCGGGGAGCTGTTTTTT.

This clone occurred a few times. The V and J genes are TRBV5-6 and TRBJ2-2, with a weak D call TRBD1 (5 bases). The CDR3 is 15 residues long. With 1 base removed from V and 1 base from J, the gap between germline ends came to 8 bases. The germline V gene encodes CDR1 SGHDT and CDR2 YYEEEE. The CDR3 reads CASSLNGQNTGELFF. CDR3 sequence (DNA): TGTGCCAGCAGCTTGAATGGACAGAACACCGGGGAGCTGTTTTTT.

The chain carries TRBV28 and TRBJ1-2; D remains unclear. The V gene lost 3 bases and the J gene lost 8 bases, with 16 bases spanning the gap. Germline values: CDR1 MDHEN, CDR2 SYDVKM. The CDR3 extends over 14 amino acids. The CDR3 sequence is CASSLALGREGYTF. For the CDR3, the DNA is TGTGCCAGCAGTTTGGCTTTGGGGAGGGAAGGCTACACCTTC.

The V call is TRBV12-5, the J call TRBJ2-5, with 7 bases fitting TRBD1. J was trimmed by 1 base and V by 1 base; bases with no gene match: 6. This CDR3 is built from 16 residues. Germline V gene sequence: CDR1 LGHNT, CDR2 FRNRAP. CDR3 coding DNA: TGTGCTAGTGGTTTGGGACAGGGTCCCCGCCAAGAGACCCAGTACTTC. This translates into CASGLGQGPRQETQYF.

V usage is TRBV10-3 and J usage is TRBJ2-2; D not resolved. The length of the CDR3 is 12 residues. Germline V gene sequence: CDR1 ENHRY, CDR2 SYGVKD. V was shortened by 7 bases and J by 8 bases, with 11 bases between the two germline ends. DNA for the CDR3: TGTGCCATCACCGGGTTAGCAGGGGAGCTGTTTTTT. As protein: CAITGLAGELFF.

The V call is TRBV9, the J call TRBJ1-4, with 9 bases aligning to TRBD1. V shed 4 bases, J shed 3 bases, and the junction held 10 bases outside the gene matches. Germline CDR1 reads SGDLS; CDR2 reads YYNGEE. The CDR3 is 17 amino acids. The CDR3 DNA reads as TGTGCCAGCAGCAAAACAGGGGGCGATTTCCCTAATGAAAAACTGTTTTTT. Its protein product is CASSKTGGDFPNEKLFF.

This chain connects TRBV11-3 to TRBJ2-7; a weak D match, TRBD2 (5 bases). There are 13 residues in the CDR3. Deletions cut 4 bases from V and 1 base from J, with 8 bases between. Germline V lookup: CDR1 SGHNT, CDR2 YENEEA. DNA of the CDR3: TGTGCCAGCAGCTACCGGGGTTCCTACGAGCAGTACTTC. Translated, it gives CASSYRGSYEQYF.

The chain is built from TRBV9 and TRBJ2-7, with 7 bases aligning to TRBD2. V lost 4 bases to trimming and J lost 7 bases; unmatched junction nucleotides: 11. CDR1 and CDR2 (germline): SGDLS, YYNGEE. The length of the CDR3 is 14 residues. The CDR3 here is CASSLVGGPGEQYF. CDR3 DNA sequence: TGTGCCAGCAGCTTAGTGGGAGGGCCGGGGGAGCAGTACTTC.

This clone was picked up a small number of times. The chain recombines TRBV6-5 with TRBJ2-7; maybe TRBD2 (6 bases). Germline V gene lookup returns CDR1 MNHEY and CDR2 SVGAGI. The CDR3 covers 15 residues. V was trimmed by 2 bases and J by 2 bases, leaving 13 bases between them. CDR3 protein: CASSYGFRLAYEQYF. For the CDR3, the DNA is TGTGCCAGCAGTTACGGTTTCAGACTAGCCTACGAGCAGTACTTC.

The J gene is TRBJ2-5, the V gene TRBV21-1; the table's D gene call, TRBD2, was not cross checked with the DNA. TRBV21-1 is an annotated pseudogene. The CDR3 is 15 residues long. The CDR3 DNA sequence: TGTGCCAGCATCATAACTAGCGGGGGGGAAGAGACCCAGTACTTC. Translated: CASIITSGGEETQYF.

The V call is TRBV4-1, the J call TRBJ2-1; 7 positions agree with TRBD2. Germline CDR1 and CDR2: MGHRA and YSYEKL. The length of the CDR3 is 16 residues. The V and J ends lost 3 bases and 7 bases, in that order; junction bases with no gene match: 12. The CDR3 sequence: CASSQKTAGLPNEQFF. CDR3 coding DNA: TGCGCCAGCAGCCAGAAAACGGCGGGACTACCAAATGAGCAGTTCTTC.

This chain joins TRBV11-3 and TRBJ2-2; 11 bases fit TRBD2. Germline loops: CDR1 SGHNT, CDR2 YENEEA. Trimming cost V 5 bases and J 0 bases; bases outside gene matches: 2. The CDR3 has 16 residues. CDR3 coding DNA: TGTGCCAGCAGCATTAGCGGGGGGGCGAACACCGGGGAGCTGTTTTTT. Its translation: CASSISGGANTGELFF.

V gene TRBV2 combines with J gene TRBJ1-1; no clear D. Germline V CDR1 and CDR2: SNHLY, FYNNEI. The V end lost 10 bases, the J end lost 1 base, and 13 bases lay between the germline ends. The CDR3 contains 13 residues. CDR3 in amino acids: CATARIRNTEAFF. Here the CDR3 DNA reads TGTGCCACCGCAAGAATTAGGAACACTGAAGCTTTCTTT.

About this clone itself: The junction shows a germline mismatch at one end, possibly a read error. The gene calls are TRBV18 and TRBJ2-7; D ambiguous. Germline assignment: CDR1 KGHSH and CDR2 LQKENI. This CDR3 has 15 amino acids. CDR3 residues: CASSPRAPLSSEQYF. Here the CDR3 DNA reads TGTGCCAGCTCACCACGGGCTCCCCTCTCCTCCGAGCAGTACTTC.

This clone has just a few counts. This rearrangement joins TRBV6-1 to TRBJ2-7; 9 bases match TRBD1. The CDR3 spans 15 residues. Trimming at V came to 0 bases and at J to 3 bases, leaving 3 bases not matched to a gene. The germline V gene encodes CDR1 MNHNS and CDR2 SASEGT. Written as DNA, the CDR3 is TGTGCCAGCAGTGAAGCATGGGACAGGGACTACGAGCAGTACTTC. Its translation is CASSEAWDRDYEQYF.

This clone was found a few times. CDR3 bases: TGTGCCAGCAGTGAGACTAGCGGACTTTCCACAGATACGCAGTATTTT. This sequence encodes CASSETSGLSTDTQYF. The chain employs TRBV6-1 and TRBJ2-3; 9 positions match TRBD2. The CDR3 covers 16 residues. Germline V CDR1 and CDR2: MNHNS, SASEGT. V trimming: 3 bases; J trimming: 2 bases; junction bases outside the gene matches: 6.

This clone appeared a single time. This chain joins TRBV6-5 and TRBJ2-7, with TRBD1 identical over 9 bases. The CDR3 runs 13 residues. From germline, CDR1 is MNHEY and CDR2 SVGAGI. With 4 bases clipped from V and 6 bases from J, the junction kept 4 bases outside the gene matches. In DNA form, the CDR3 reads TGTGCCAGCAGTTGGGGACAGGGTAGCGAGCAGTACTTC. It is translated as CASSWGQGSEQYF.

This chain uses TRBV11-3 with TRBJ2-6; TRBD1 agrees at 10 bases. The CDR3 length is 17 residues. Germline CDR1 and CDR2: SGHNT and YENEEA. V gave up 5 bases and J gave up 1 base; unmatched junction bases: 5. The CDR3 nucleotides are TGTGCCAGCAGCGCGGGACAGGGGAAGTCTGGGGCCAACGTCCTGACTTTC. This codes for CASSAGQGKSGANVLTF.

DNA for the CDR3: TGTGCCAGCAGCCCAACGCGGGACGAGCAGTTCTTC. This gives the protein CASSPTRDEQFF. This sequence joins TRBV11-2 and TRBJ2-1, with a weak D call TRBD2 (6 bases). V was shortened by 5 bases and J by 10 bases, with 12 bases between the two germline ends. The CDR3 runs 12 residues. Germline-derived CDR1 and CDR2 are SGHAT and FQNNGV. Complete variable domain (other parts from reference TRBV11-2 and TRBJ2-1): EAGVAQSPRYKIIEKRQSVAFWCNPISGHATLYWYQQILGQGPKLLIQFQNNGVVDDSQLPKDRFSAERLKGVDSTLKIQPAKLEDSAVYLCASSPTRDEQFFGPGTRLTVL.

This clone is a singleton in its sample. This rearrangement joins TRBV29-1 to TRBJ2-7, with D unclear. V lost 4 bases and J 11 bases, leaving 18 bases between the germline ends. In germline, CDR1 is SQVTM, CDR2 ANQGSEA. The CDR3 has 12 amino acids. The CDR3, as DNA: TGCAGCGTTGTTGGATCCTCTCTAGAGGAGTACTTC. Amino acid sequence: CSVVGSSLEEYF.

The chain is built from TRBV4-1 and TRBJ2-1; 7 bases match TRBD2. CDR3 size: 19 residues. V lost 6 bases and J lost 0; bases outside the gene matches: 17. Germline assignment: CDR1 MGHRA and CDR2 YSYEKL. CDR3: CASSRGVLAGRSSYNEQFF. The DNA for the CDR3 is TGCGCCAGCAGTCGAGGGGTTTTAGCGGGTCGGAGCTCCTACAATGAGCAGTTCTTC.